Only one count was recorded for the clone carrying this T cell receptor (beta chain). The antigen remains unidentified. This sample also contains other DNA sequences that code for the same CDR3. Some clones are missing from TCRdb's copy, which holds only in-frame ones; the method was immunoSEQ multiplex PCR. The sample contains roughly 2.4 million clones, 95% of which appear only once. Trimming pared 0 bases from V and 1 base from J, leaving 3 bases between. The CDR3 length is 14 residues. CDR1 is SGHTA and CDR2 is FQGNSA in the germline V gene. This entry is derived from a study of shared clonotypes between healthy human individuals. Study outcomes and limitations: Represented diversity, genetic and exposure-history alike, was limited by few donors. Larger estimated richness was generally seen in naive subsets than in memory subsets.

The sample consisted of naive CD4+ T cells sorted from blood. Indicated subset: CD45RA+ positively selected. The chain carries TRBV7-2 and TRBJ2-2; D call uncertain. This clonotype was obtained from a man younger than 30 in good health. The CDR3, as DNA: TGTGCCAGCAGCTTAGCTCTGAACACCGGGGAGCTGTTTTTT. This codes for CASSLALNTGELFF.